This is a list of T cell receptor beta chains from one sample in a study of T cells in Graves' hyperthyroidism and ophthalmopathy. TCRdb analysed the multiplex PCR reads with MiXCR anew, one entry per CDR3 protein. The table has roughly 420,000 distinct CDR3 sequences, around 16% seen once. The specimen was blood. Every receptor here comes from a woman between 18 and 29 years old with Graves' hyperthyroidism. Each CDR3 is given with its conserved first and last residue. D genes are given only for firm matches. Part of the rows lack a size; the others show once, few, many or a class for expanded clones.

TRBV5-1	TRBJ1-2	many	-	TGCGCCAGCAGCTTGGACATCTATAACTATGGCTACACCTTC	CASSLDIYNYGYTF
TRBV6-2/TRBV6-3	TRBJ1-5	many	-	TGTGCCACCGATTCAGGTTGGCAGCCCCCCGAGGATCAGCCCCAGCATTTT	CATDSGWQPPEDQPQHF
TRBV28	TRBJ2-7	many	TRBD2	TGTGCCAGCAGTTTTGCTAGCGGACGCGTCGGATCCTACGAGCAGTACTTC	CASSFASGRVGSYEQYF
TRBV7-9	TRBJ1-4	many	-	TGTGCCAGCAGCTTATCAGGATCTAATGAAAAACTGTTTTTT	CASSLSGSNEKLFF
TRBV7-2	TRBJ2-7	-	-	TGTGCCAGCAGCTCCGCCTCCCGGAGCTACGAGCAGTACTTC	CASSSASRSYEQYF
TRBV2	TRBJ1-3	many	-	TGTGCCAGCAGTGCGGGGAACTCTGGAAACACCATATATTTT	CASSAGNSGNTIYF
TRBV6-2/TRBV6-3	TRBJ1-1	many	TRBD1	TGTGCCAGCAGTACCACAGGGGGGGGCACTGAAGCTTTCTTT	CASSTTGGGTEAFF
TRBV5-1	TRBJ2-6	many	-	TGCGCCAGCAGCTTGGTAGGCCCGTCTGGGGCCAACGTCCTGACTTTC	CASSLVGPSGANVLTF
TRBV6-2/TRBV6-3	TRBJ2-7	-	-	TGTGCCAGCAGTTACGGCGGGGCCAGGAGTTCCTACGAGCAGTACTTC	CASSYGGARSSYEQYF
TRBV28	TRBJ2-1	many	-	TGTGCCAGCCAAGCGGCTAACTCCTACAATGAGCAGTTCTTC	CASQAANSYNEQFF
TRBV27	TRBJ2-1	many	-	TGTGCCAGCAGTTTTGTAGGGTTGACCTACAATGAGCAGTTCTTC	CASSFVGLTYNEQFF
TRBV10-3	TRBJ2-2	-	TRBD1	TGTGCCATCAGGGGGGACAGAGACACCGGGGAGCTGTTTTTT	CAIRGDRDTGELFF
TRBV20-1	TRBJ2-1	many	TRBD1	TGCAGTGCCATGGGACAGGGGAGAGGTAATGAGCAGTTCTTC	CSAMGQGRGNEQFF
TRBV20-1	TRBJ2-7	many	-	TGCAGTGCTAGAGACAGGGTTTTCGAGCAGTACTTC	CSARDRVFEQYF
TRBV2	TRBJ2-1	many	TRBD1	TGTGCCAGCAGGGGACAGAGCAATGAGCAGTTCTTC	CASRGQSNEQFF
TRBV6-2/TRBV6-3	TRBJ2-7	once	-	TGTGCCAGCAGTCAACCCCCGGGGGAGCAGTACTTC	CASSQPPGEQYF
TRBV20-1	TRBJ2-5	few	TRBD1	TGCAGTGTCTCGACAGGGGGAACTAAAGAGACCCAGTACTTC	CSVSTGGTKETQYF
TRBV2	TRBJ2-2	many	-	TGTGCCAGCAGTGAGGCGGGGGCCAGCACCGGGGAGCTGTTTTTT	CASSEAGASTGELFF
TRBV29-1	TRBJ2-7	many	TRBD2	TGCAGCGTTGAGGGGACGCTAGCGGGAGCCGCCTACGAGCAGTACTTC	CSVEGTLAGAAYEQYF
TRBV3-1	TRBJ2-5	many	TRBD1	TGTGCCAGCAGCCAAAGGACAGGGAAAGAGACCCAGTACTTC	CASSQRTGKETQYF
TRBV20-1	TRBJ1-2	many	TRBD1	TGCAGTGCTATAGGACAGGACCCTTTCTATGGCTACACCTTC	CSAIGQDPFYGYTF
TRBV11-2	TRBJ1-6	many	-	TGTGCCAGCAGACCCATCCAGGGAGGCAATTCACCCCTCCACTTT	CASRPIQGGNSPLHF
TRBV11-2	TRBJ2-3	many	-	TGTGCCAGCAGCTTCTTCAAGGGGGACACAAATACGCAGTATTTT	CASSFFKGDTNTQYF